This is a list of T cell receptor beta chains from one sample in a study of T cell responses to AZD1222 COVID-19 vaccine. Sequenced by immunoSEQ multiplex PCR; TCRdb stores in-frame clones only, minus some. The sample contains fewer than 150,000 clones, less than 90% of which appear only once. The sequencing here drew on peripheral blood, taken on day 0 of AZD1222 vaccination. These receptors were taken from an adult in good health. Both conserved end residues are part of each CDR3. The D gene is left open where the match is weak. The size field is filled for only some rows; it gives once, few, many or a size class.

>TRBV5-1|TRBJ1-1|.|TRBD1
CASSGPGTGHFRWTEAFF
TGCGCCAGCAGCGGTCCCGGGACAGGGCATTTTCGCTGGACTGAAGCTTTCTTT
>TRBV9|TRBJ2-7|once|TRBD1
CASSVFPGQADEQYF
TGTGCCAGCAGCGTGTTCCCGGGACAGGCGGACGAGCAGTACTTC
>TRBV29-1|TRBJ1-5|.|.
CSVPRGHDQPQHF
TGCAGCGTCCCACGGGGGCACGATCAGCCCCAGCATTTT
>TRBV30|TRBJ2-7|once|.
CAWTDFYEQYF
TGTGCCTGGACGGATTTCTACGAGCAGTACTTC
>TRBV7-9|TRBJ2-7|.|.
CASSLPGPYEQYF
TGTGCCAGCAGCTTACCAGGGCCCTACGAGCAGTACTTC
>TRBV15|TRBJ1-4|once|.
CATSSTTTNEKLFF
TGTGCCACCAGCAGTACCACAACTAATGAAAAACTGTTTTTT
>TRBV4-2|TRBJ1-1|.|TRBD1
CASSQEGRGSTEAFF
TGTGCCAGCAGCCAAGAGGGCAGGGGGAGCACTGAAGCTTTCTTT
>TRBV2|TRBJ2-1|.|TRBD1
CASSSPVDRVYNEQFF
TGTGCCAGCAGCTCCCCGGTGGACAGGGTCTACAATGAGCAGTTCTTC
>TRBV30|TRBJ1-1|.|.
CAWRGGLKAFF
TGTGCCTGGAGGGGGGGGCTGAAAGCTTTCTTT
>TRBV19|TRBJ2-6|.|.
CASRRTVTSGANVLTF
TGTGCCAGTAGGAGGACAGTGACCTCTGGGGCCAACGTCCTGACTTTC
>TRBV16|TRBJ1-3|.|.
CASSLLGSSSSGNTIYF
TGTGCCAGCAGCCTCCTCGGCAGCTCCTCCTCTGGAAACACCATATATTTT
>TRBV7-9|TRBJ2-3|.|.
CASSLVIGSTSTDTQYF
TGTGCCAGCAGCTTAGTCATTGGGAGTACTAGCACAGATACGCAGTATTTT
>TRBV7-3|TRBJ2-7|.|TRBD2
CASSFRAGGPGEQYF
TGTGCCAGCAGCTTTAGGGCGGGAGGCCCGGGCGAGCAGTACTTC
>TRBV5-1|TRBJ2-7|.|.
CASTSGPSYEQYF
TGCGCCAGCACCTCAGGTCCCTCCTACGAGCAGTACTTC
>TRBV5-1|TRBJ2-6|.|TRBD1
CASSLFLKGASSGANVLTF
TGCGCCAGCAGCTTGTTCCTTAAGGGGGCGAGTAGTGGGGCCAACGTCCTGACTTTC
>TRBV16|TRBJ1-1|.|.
CASSPTLRYTEAFF
TGTGCCAGCAGCCCCACACTCAGATACACTGAAGCTTTCTTT
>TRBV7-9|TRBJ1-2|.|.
CASSLKGGGWGYGYTF
TGTGCCAGCAGCTTAAAGGGCGGGGGCTGGGGCTATGGCTACACCTTC
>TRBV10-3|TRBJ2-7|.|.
CAISEQGAYEQYF
TGTGCCATCAGTGAACAGGGAGCCTACGAGCAGTACTTC
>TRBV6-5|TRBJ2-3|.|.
CASSTAHTDTQYF
TGTGCCAGCAGTACCGCGCACACAGATACGCAGTATTTT
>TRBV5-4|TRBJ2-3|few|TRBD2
CASSPTSGGRPDTQYF
TGTGCCAGCAGCCCCACTAGCGGGGGACGGCCAGATACGCAGTATTTT
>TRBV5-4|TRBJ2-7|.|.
CASSPVLGLQHEQYF
TGTGCCAGCAGCCCCGTCCTAGGCCTGCAGCACGAGCAGTACTTC
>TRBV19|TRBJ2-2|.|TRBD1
CAIGTGGWTGELFF
TGTGCCATAGGGACAGGGGGCTGGACCGGGGAGCTGTTTTTT
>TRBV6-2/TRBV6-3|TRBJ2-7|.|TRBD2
CASSYSIAGAYEQYF
TGTGCCAGCAGTTACTCGATAGCGGGAGCCTACGAGCAGTACTTC
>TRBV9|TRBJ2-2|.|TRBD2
CASSFSGRGTGELFF
TGTGCCAGCAGTTTTAGCGGGAGAGGGACCGGGGAGCTGTTTTTT
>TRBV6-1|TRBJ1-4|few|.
CASSDWGLGEKLFF
TGTGCCAGCAGTGATTGGGGGCTGGGTGAAAAACTGTTTTTT
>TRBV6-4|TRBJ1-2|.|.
CARPGYYGYTF
TGTGCCAGACCAGGTTACTATGGCTACACCTTC
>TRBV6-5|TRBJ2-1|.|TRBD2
CASSYGLAGVNEQFF
TGTGCCAGCAGTTACGGGCTAGCGGGGGTCAATGAGCAGTTCTTC
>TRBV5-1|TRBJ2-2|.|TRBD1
CASSLVVQGASGELFF
TGCGCCAGCAGCTTGGTCGTCCAGGGGGCTTCCGGGGAGCTGTTTTTT
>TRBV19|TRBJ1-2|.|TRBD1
CASSTGQGPNYGYTF
TGTGCCAGTAGTACCGGACAGGGCCCGAACTATGGCTACACCTTC
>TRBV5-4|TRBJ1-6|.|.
CASSLGGLTSYNSPLHF
TGTGCCAGCAGCTTGGGAGGGCTCACCTCCTATAATTCACCCCTCCACTTT
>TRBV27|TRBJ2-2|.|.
CASSPHPGELFF
TGTGCCAGCAGTCCCCACCCCGGGGAGCTGTTTTTT
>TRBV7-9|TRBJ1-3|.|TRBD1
CASSSRGRGENTIYF
TGTGCCAGCAGCTCCAGGGGGCGCGGGGAAAACACCATATATTTT
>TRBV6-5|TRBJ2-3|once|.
CASSSSRADTDTQYF
TGTGCCAGCAGTTCCTCTAGAGCGGACACAGATACGCAGTATTTT
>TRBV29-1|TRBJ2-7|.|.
CSVGEGSSYEQYF
TGCAGCGTTGGTGAGGGGAGCTCCTACGAGCAGTACTTC
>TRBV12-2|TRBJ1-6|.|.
CASRPGRDRAYNSPLHF
TGTGCAAGTCGCCCGGGGAGGGACAGGGCCTATAATTCACCCCTCCACTTT
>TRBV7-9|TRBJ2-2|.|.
CASSLPNGELFF
TGTGCCAGCAGCTTGCCCAACGGGGAGCTGTTTTTT
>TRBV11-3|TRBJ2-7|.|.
CASSLIRGSSYEQYF
TGTGCCAGCAGCTTAATCCGGGGGTCCTCCTACGAGCAGTACTTC
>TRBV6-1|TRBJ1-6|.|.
CASSEGPSSYNSPLHF
TGTGCCAGCAGTGAAGGCCCAAGCTCCTATAATTCACCCCTCCACTTT
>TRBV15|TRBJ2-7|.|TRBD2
CATSGGLGGYEQYF
TGTGCCACCAGCGGAGGACTAGGCGGTTACGAGCAGTACTTC
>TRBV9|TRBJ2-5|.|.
CASSPVGGEIQYF
TGTGCCAGCAGCCCAGTAGGCGGGGAGATCCAGTACTTC
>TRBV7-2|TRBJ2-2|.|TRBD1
CASSTTGGWGTGELFF
TGTGCCAGCAGCACAACAGGGGGCTGGGGCACCGGGGAGCTGTTTTTT
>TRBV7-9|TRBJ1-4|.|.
CASSLWEGPTNEKLFF
TGTGCCAGCAGCTTATGGGAGGGGCCTACTAATGAAAAACTGTTTTTT
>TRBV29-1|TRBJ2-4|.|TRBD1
CSAAGTGWDIQYF
TGCAGCGCCGCCGGGACAGGGTGGGACATTCAGTACTTC
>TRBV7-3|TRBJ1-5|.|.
CASSFNQPQHF
TGTGCCAGCAGCTTTAATCAGCCCCAGCATTTT
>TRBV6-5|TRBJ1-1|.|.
CASSSTLYEAFF
TGTGCCAGCAGTTCTACCTTATATGAAGCTTTCTTT
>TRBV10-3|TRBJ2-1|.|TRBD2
CAISPVSGRAYNEQFF
TGTGCCATCAGCCCCGTTAGCGGGAGAGCCTACAATGAGCAGTTCTTC
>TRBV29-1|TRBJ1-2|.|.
CSAQRDVDYGYTF
TGCAGCGCCCAGCGGGACGTCGACTATGGCTACACCTTC
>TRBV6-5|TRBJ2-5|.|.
CASSREHYQETQYF
TGTGCCAGCAGCCGTGAGCACTACCAAGAGACCCAGTACTTC
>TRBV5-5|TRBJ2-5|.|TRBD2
CASSLGLAGETQYF
TGTGCCAGCAGCTTGGGGCTAGCGGGAGAGACCCAGTACTTC
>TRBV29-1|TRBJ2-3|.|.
CSVARPGDVDTQYF
TGCAGCGTTGCCAGACCCGGGGATGTAGATACGCAGTATTTT
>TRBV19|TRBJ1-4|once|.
CASSVTGSNEKLFF
TGTGCCAGTAGTGTAACAGGGTCTAATGAAAAACTGTTTTTT
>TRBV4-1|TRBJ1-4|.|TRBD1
CASSRKGAANEKLFF
TGCGCCAGCAGCCGAAAGGGGGCGGCTAATGAAAAACTGTTTTTT
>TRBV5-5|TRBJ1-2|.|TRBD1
CASSLGQGFYGYTF
TGTGCCAGCAGCTTGGGACAGGGGTTTTATGGCTACACCTTC